This T cell receptor (beta chain) was sequenced in a study of T cell responses to AZD1222 COVID-19 vaccine. Broader study findings: The span of vaccine-associated CD4 TCRs extended across spike, with dominance at 160-218 and 743-854.

J was trimmed by 6 bases and V by 5 bases; bases with no gene match: 9. The CDR3 is 16 amino acids. Germline lookup yields CDR1 SEHNR and CDR2 FQNEAQ (reference sequence). The assay was immunoSEQ multiplex PCR, and TCRdb's table has in-frame clones only and misses some. The sample has roughly 140,000 clones; approximately 90% are singletons. Points on this clone: Its antigen is unidentified.

Sequencing was performed on peripheral blood, taken on day 0 of AZD1222 vaccination. The chain is built from TRBV7-9 and TRBJ2-2; 10 bases are shared with TRBD2. The TCR sequence derives from an adult in good health. CDR3 in amino acids: CASSQTSGKDAGELFF. CDR3 bases: TGTGCCAGCAGCCAAACTAGCGGGAAAGATGCCGGGGAGCTGTTTTTT.